The T cell receptor (beta chain) under discussion was sequenced for a study of T cells in Graves' hyperthyroidism and ophthalmopathy. This CDR3 has 14 amino acids. The V and J ends lost 1 base and 8 bases, in that order; junction bases with no gene match: 5. Looked up from germline, CDR1 is LGHDT and CDR2 is YNNKEL (reference sequence). This clonotype was found many times. What it binds is not known. Study outcomes and limitations: Within blood appeared most thyroid clonotypes that had expanded above 0.001.

Amplified TCR beta CDR3 regions derived from RNA transcripts. Carried out on the TCR CDR3, a first-round RT-PCR used the HTBI primer set. TCRdb fed the multiplex PCR reads into MiXCR, producing one record per CDR3 protein. This table has approximately 740,000 distinct CDR3 sequences, 11% to 15% appearing once. Material: blood. The clonotype originates from a woman younger than 35 with Graves' hyperthyroidism. The rearrangement links TRBV3-1 to TRBJ1-2, with 9 bases matching TRBD1. This CDR3 is CASSQGPQGAGYTF. CDR3 DNA: TGTGCCAGCAGCCAAGGACCACAGGGGGCCGGCTACACCTTC.